This TCR beta chain comes out of a study of blood T cell repertoires in COVID-19. V shed 5 bases and J shed 4 bases, with 29 bases lying between them. The CDR3 extends over 19 amino acids. The germline gives CDR1 PRHDT, CDR2 FYEKMQ (reference sequence). As handled by the study authors: Estimation of nucleated cell counts relied on the amplification of reference gene primers. Profiled with immunoSEQ multiplex PCR; TCRdb holds only in-frame clones, not every one. The V and J calls and clone size are taken from that table; D and trimming were inferred from the DNA. The sample has around 240,000 clones; approximately 83% are singletons.

The sequence derives from a young woman who had recovered from COVID-19. Input material: peripheral blood. V and J are TRBV13 and TRBJ1-1; D is unresolved. CDR3 nucleotides: TGTGCCAGCAGCAACCCTCGCCGGGTGCATCTGGGAGAGAGCACTGAAGCTTTCTTT. Its translation is CASSNPRRVHLGESTEAFF.